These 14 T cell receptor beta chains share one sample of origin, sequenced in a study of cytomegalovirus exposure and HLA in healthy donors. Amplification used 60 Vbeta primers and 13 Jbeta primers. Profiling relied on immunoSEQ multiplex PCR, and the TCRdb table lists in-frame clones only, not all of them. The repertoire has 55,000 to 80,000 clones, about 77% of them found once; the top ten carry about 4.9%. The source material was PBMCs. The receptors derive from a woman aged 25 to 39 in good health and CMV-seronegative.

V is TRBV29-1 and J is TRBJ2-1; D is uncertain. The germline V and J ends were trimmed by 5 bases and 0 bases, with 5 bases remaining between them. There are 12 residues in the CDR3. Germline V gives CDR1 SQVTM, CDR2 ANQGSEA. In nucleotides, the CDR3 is TGCAGCGTTCTAAGCTCCTACAATGAGCAGTTCTTC. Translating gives CSVLSSYNEQFF.

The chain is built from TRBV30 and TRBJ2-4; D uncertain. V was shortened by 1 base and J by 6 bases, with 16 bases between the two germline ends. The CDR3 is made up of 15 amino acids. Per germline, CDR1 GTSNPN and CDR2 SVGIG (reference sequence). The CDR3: CAWSGGGWVGNIQYF. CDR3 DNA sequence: TGTGCCTGGAGTGGCGGCGGCTGGGTGGGAAACATTCAGTACTTC. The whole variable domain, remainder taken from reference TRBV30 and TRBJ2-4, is SQTIHQWPATLVQPVGSPLSLECTVEGTSNPNLYWYRQAAGRGLQLLFYSVGIGQISSEVPQNLSASRPQDRQFILSSKKLLLSDSGFYLCAWSGGGWVGNIQYFGAGTRLSVL.

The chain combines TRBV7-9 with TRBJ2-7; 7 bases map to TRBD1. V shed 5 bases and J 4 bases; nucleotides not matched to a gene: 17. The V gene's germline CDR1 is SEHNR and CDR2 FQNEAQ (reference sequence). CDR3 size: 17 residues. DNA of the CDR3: TGTGCCAGCAGCCCTGGACAGGTCGTCTCTTCGGGATACGAGCAGTACTTC. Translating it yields CASSPGQVVSSGYEQYF.

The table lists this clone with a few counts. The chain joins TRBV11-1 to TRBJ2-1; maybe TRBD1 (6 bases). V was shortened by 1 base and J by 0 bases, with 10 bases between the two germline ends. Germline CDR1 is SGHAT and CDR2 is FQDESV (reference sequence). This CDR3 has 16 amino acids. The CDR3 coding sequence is TGTGCCAGCAGCTTAGTAGTAGGGGGCTCCTACAATGAGCAGTTCTTC. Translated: CASSLVVGGSYNEQFF.

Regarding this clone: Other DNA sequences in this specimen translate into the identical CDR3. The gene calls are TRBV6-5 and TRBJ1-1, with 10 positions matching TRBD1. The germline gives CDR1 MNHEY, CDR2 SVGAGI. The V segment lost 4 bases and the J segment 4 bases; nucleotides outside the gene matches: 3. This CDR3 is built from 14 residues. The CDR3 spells CASSFRTGGTEAFF. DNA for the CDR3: TGTGCCAGCAGTTTTCGGACAGGGGGCACTGAAGCTTTCTTT.

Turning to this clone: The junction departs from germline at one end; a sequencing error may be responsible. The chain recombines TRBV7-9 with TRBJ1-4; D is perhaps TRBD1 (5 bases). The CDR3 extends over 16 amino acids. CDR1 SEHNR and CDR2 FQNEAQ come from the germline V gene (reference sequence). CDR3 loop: CSSSWGGFPTNEKLFF. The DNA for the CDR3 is TGTTCCAGCAGCTGGGGGGGGTTCCCAACTAATGAAAAACTGTTTTTT.

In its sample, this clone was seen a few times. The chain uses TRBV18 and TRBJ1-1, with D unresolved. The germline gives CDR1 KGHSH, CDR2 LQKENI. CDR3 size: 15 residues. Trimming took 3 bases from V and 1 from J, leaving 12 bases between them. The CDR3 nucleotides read TGTGCCAGCTCACCTTTAGAAGGCGGGAACACTGAAGCTTTCTTT. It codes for CASSPLEGGNTEAFF.

The CDR3 nucleotides are TGCGCCAGCAGCGAGGGTTTCACCGGGGAGCTGTTTTTT. Encoded protein: CASSEGFTGELFF. V and J are TRBV5-1 and TRBJ2-2, with a tentative D call TRBD2 (5 bases). The ends were cut back, 4 bases at V and 4 bases at J, with 8 bases in the middle. CDR3 size: 13 residues. Germline V gene data show CDR1 as SGHRS and CDR2 as YFSETQ.

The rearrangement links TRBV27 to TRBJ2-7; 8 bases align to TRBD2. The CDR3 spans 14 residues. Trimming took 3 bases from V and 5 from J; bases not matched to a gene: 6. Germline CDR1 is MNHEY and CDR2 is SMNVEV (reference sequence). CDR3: CASSLGAGDHEQYF. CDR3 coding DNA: TGTGCCAGCAGTTTGGGAGCGGGAGATCACGAGCAGTACTTC.

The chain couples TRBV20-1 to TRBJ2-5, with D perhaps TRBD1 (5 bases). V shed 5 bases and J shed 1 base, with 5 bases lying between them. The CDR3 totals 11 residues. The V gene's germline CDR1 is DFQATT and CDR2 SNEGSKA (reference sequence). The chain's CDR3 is CSAGAQETQYF. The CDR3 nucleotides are TGCAGTGCTGGGGCCCAAGAGACCCAGTACTTC.

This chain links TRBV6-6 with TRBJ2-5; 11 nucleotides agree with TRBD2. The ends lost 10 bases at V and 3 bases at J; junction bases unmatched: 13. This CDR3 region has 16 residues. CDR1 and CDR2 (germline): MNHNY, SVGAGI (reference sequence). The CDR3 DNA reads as TGTGCCACCATTACTTACTATAGCGGGAGGGAAGAGACCCAGTACTTC. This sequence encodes CATITYYSGREETQYF.

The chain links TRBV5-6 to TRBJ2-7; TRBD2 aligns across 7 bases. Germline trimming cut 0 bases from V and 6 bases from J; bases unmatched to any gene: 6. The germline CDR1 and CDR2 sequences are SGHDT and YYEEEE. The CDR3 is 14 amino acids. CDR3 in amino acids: CASSLEGGTAEQYF. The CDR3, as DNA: TGTGCCAGCAGCTTGGAGGGAGGGACCGCCGAGCAGTACTTC.

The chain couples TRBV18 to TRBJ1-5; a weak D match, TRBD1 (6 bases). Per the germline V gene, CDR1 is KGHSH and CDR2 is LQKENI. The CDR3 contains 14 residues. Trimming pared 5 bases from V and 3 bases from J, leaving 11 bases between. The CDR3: CASSSGQSNQPQHF. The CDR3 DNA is TGTGCCAGCTCATCAGGACAGTCCAATCAGCCCCAGCATTTT.

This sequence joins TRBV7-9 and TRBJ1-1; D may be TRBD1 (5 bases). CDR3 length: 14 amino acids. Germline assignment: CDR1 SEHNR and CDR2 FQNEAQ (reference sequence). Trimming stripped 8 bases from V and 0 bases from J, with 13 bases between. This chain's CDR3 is CASADGGVNTEAFF. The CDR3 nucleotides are TGTGCCAGCGCTGATGGGGGGGTGAACACTGAAGCTTTCTTT.